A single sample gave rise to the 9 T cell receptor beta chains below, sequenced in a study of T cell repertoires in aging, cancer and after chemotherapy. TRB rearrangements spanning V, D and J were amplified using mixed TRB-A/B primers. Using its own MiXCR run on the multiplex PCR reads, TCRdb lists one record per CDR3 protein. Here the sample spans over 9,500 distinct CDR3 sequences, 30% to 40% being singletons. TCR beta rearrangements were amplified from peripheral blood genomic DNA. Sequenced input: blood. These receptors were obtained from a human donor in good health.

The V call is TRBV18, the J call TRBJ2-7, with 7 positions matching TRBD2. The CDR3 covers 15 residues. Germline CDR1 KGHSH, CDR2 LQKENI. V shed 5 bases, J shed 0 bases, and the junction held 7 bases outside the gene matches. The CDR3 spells CASSSSGPSSYEQYF. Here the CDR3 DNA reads TGTGCCAGCTCAAGTAGCGGGCCAAGCTCCTACGAGCAGTACTTC.

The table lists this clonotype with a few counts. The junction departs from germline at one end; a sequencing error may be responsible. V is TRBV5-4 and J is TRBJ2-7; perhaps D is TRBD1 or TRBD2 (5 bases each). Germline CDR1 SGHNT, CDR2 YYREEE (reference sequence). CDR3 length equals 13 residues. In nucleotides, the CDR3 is TGCGCCAGCAGCTTGGGACGCTCCTACGAGCAGTACTTC. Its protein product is CASSLGRSYEQYF.

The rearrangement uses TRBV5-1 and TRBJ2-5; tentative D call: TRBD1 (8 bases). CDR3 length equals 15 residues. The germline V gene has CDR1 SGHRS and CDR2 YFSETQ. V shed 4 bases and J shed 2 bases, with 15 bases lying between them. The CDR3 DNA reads TGCGCCAGCAGCCAATACAGGGGGGGTCAAGAGACCCAGTACTTC. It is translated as CASSQYRGGQETQYF.

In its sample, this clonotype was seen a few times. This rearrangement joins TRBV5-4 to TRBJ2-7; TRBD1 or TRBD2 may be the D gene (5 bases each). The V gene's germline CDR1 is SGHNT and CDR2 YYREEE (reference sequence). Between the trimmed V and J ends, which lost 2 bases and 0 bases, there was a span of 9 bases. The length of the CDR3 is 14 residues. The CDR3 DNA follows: TGTGCCAGCAGCTTCGGGGCACTCTCCTACGAGCAGTACTTC. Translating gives CASSFGALSYEQYF.

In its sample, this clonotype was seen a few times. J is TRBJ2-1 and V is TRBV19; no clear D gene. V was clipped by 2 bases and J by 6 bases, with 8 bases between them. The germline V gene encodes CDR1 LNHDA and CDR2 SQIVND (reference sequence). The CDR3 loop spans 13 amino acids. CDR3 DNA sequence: TGTGCCAGTAGTATATATAGCTCCAATGAGCAGTTCTTC. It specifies CASSIYSSNEQFF.

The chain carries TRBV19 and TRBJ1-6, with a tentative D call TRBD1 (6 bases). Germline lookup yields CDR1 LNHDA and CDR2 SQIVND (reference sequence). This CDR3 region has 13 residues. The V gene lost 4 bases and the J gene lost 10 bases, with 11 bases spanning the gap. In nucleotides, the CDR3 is TGTGCCAGTAGTACACGGGGACAATCACCCCTCCACTTT. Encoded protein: CASSTRGQSPLHF. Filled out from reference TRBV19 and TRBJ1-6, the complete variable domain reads DGGITQSPKYLFRKEGQNVTLSCEQNLNHDAMYWYRQDPGQGLRLIYYSQIVNDFQKGDIAEGYSVSREKKESFPLTVTSAQKNPTAFYLCASSTRGQSPLHFGNGTRLTVT.

CDR3 sequence reads: CASSSGRDPLPRGSGNTIYF. CDR3 bases: TGTGCCAGCAGCTCTGGACGGGACCCCCTTCCCAGGGGCTCTGGAAACACCATATATTTT. The J gene is TRBJ1-3, the V gene TRBV13; maybe TRBD1 (6 bases). The CDR3 loop spans 20 amino acids. Trimming pared 4 bases from V and 0 bases from J, leaving 25 bases between. Germline CDR1 PRHDT, CDR2 FYEKMQ (reference sequence).

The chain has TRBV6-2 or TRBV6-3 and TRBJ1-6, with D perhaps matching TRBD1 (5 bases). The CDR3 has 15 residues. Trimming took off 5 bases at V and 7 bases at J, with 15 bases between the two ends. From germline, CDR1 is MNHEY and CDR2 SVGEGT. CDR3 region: CASSPSGTKNSPLHF. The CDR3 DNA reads TGTGCCAGCAGTCCTAGCGGGACCAAGAATTCACCCCTCCACTTT.

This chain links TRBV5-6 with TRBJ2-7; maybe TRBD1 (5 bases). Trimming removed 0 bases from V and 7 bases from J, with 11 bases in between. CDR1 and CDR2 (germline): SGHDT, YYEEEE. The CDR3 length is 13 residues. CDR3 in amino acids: CASSLEGAREQYF. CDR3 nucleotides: TGTGCCAGCAGCTTGGAAGGGGCGAGGGAGCAGTACTTC.